This T cell receptor (beta chain) originates from a study of shared clonotypes between healthy human individuals. This CDR3 region has 15 residues. Unmatched junction bases numbered 15, after V lost 9 bases and J lost 8 bases. Germline V CDR1 and CDR2: MDHEN, SYDVKM. Original processing notes: In the immunoSEQ data, sequences were junction-only and lacked quality scores, so filtering differed. Using immunoSEQ multiplex PCR, the repertoire was profiled, and TCRdb retains in-frame clones only, with some absent. The D gene and trimming were derived from the DNA, and the V and J assignments and clone size from that table. The sample includes under 1,100,000 clones, around 82% of them seen just once.

The sequence was obtained from a man between 18 and 35 years old in good health. Some clones in this sample may be carry-over from other donors' samples. What was sequenced was memory CD4+ T cells from PBMCs. Subset given: CD45RA-negative fraction. The chain couples TRBV28 to TRBJ2-1; 8 positions agree with TRBD1. The CDR3 region is CASFRTGSERDEQFF. DNA for the CDR3: TGTGCCAGTTTTAGGACAGGGTCTGAGCGCGATGAGCAGTTCTTC.